Following are 28 T cell receptor beta chains from one sample sequenced in a study of T cell responses to AZD1222 COVID-19 vaccine. The assay was immunoSEQ multiplex PCR, and TCRdb's table has in-frame clones only and misses some. This table holds more than 85,000 clones, around 93% found once. The source material was peripheral blood, sampled on day 0 of AZD1222 vaccination. The source of these receptors is an adult in good health.

This rearrangement joins TRBV19 to TRBJ1-5, with D hard to call. The ends were cut back, 6 bases at V and 1 base at J, with 16 bases in the middle. The length of the CDR3 is 16 residues. Germline values: CDR1 LNHDA, CDR2 SQIVND (reference sequence). The CDR3 loop reads CASRPGGTGSNQPQHF. The CDR3, as DNA: TGTGCCAGTAGGCCCGGAGGCACGGGAAGCAATCAGCCCCAGCATTTT.

This chain links TRBV27 with TRBJ1-1; 7 bases map to TRBD1. The germline V gene has CDR1 MNHEY and CDR2 SMNVEV (reference sequence). V shed 3 bases and J 1 base; nucleotides not matched to a gene: 2. The CDR3 covers 14 residues. The CDR3: CASSFKGANTEAFF. Here the CDR3 DNA reads TGTGCCAGCAGTTTTAAGGGGGCGAACACTGAAGCTTTCTTT.

The count of this clone is one. The chain joins TRBV6-5 to TRBJ1-4; 7 bases are a match to TRBD1. Germline trimming cut 6 bases from V and 2 bases from J; bases unmatched to any gene: 6. There are 15 residues in the CDR3. The germline gives CDR1 MNHEY, CDR2 SVGAGI. The CDR3 DNA reads as TGTGCCAGCAGACCCGACAGGGTTACTAATGAAAAACTGTTTTTT. Its protein is CASRPDRVTNEKLFF.

The chain recombines TRBV10-1 with TRBJ1-5; D gene uncertain. Germline values: CDR1 WNHNN, CDR2 SYGVQD (reference sequence). The CDR3 totals 12 residues. Trimming took 2 bases from V and 5 from J, leaving 4 bases between them. The CDR3 protein is CASSELDQPQHF. CDR3 coding DNA: TGCGCCAGCAGTGAGCTGGATCAGCCCCAGCATTTT.

V and J are TRBV2 and TRBJ1-5; D is perhaps TRBD1 (5 bases). CDR1 SNHLY and CDR2 FYNNEI come from the germline V gene. V was trimmed by 6 bases and J by 8 bases, leaving 14 bases between them. The CDR3 is 13 amino acids. CDR3 sequence: CASSATVSEPQHF. The DNA of the CDR3 is TGTGCCAGCAGCGCGACAGTCTCGGAGCCCCAGCATTTT.

This sequence joins TRBV6-5 and TRBJ2-7, with 9 bases matching TRBD2. J lost 0 bases, V lost 8 bases, and 8 bases had no gene match. CDR3 length equals 15 residues. CDR1 and CDR2 from the germline V gene are MNHEY and SVGAGI. CDR3 amino acids: CASYEQAGGSYEQYF. Written as DNA, the CDR3 is TGTGCCAGCTATGAACAAGCGGGGGGCTCCTACGAGCAGTACTTC.

The J gene is TRBJ2-2, the V gene TRBV10-2; D might be TRBD2 (5 bases). CDR1 is WSHSY and CDR2 is SAAADI in the germline V gene. The ends were cut back, 7 bases at V and 1 base at J, with 10 bases in the middle. The CDR3 loop spans 14 amino acids. The CDR3 protein is CASKNGENTGELFF. CDR3 coding DNA: TGCGCCAGCAAAAACGGGGAGAACACCGGGGAGCTGTTTTTT.

For the CDR3, the DNA is TGTGCCAGCTCACCACCCTACGGGGTACAAGAGACCCAGTACTTC. It yields the protein CASSPPYGVQETQYF. The gene calls are TRBV18 and TRBJ2-5; the D gene is possibly TRBD2 (5 bases). The CDR3 consists of 15 residues. V lost 0 bases and J 2 bases, leaving 10 bases between the germline ends. Germline loops: CDR1 KGHSH, CDR2 LQKENI.

The chain carries TRBV9 and TRBJ1-6, with a tentative D call TRBD1 (5 bases). The CDR3 runs 14 residues. V was pared by 4 bases and J by 8 bases, with 13 bases between. The germline gives CDR1 SGDLS, CDR2 YYNGEE. Written as DNA, the CDR3 is TGTGCCAGCAGCTCCAGGGAAAGCCATTCACCCCTCCACTTT. Translation: CASSSRESHSPLHF.

The gene calls are TRBV29-1 and TRBJ2-7, with 12 bases lining up with TRBD2. Trimming removed 5 bases from V and 1 base from J; junction bases left unmatched: 3. CDR1 and CDR2 (germline): SQVTM, ANQGSEA. The CDR3 loop spans 14 amino acids. The CDR3 region has the DNA TGCAGCGTTCTCGGACTAGCGGGGTCCTACGAGCAGTACTTC. It codes for CSVLGLAGSYEQYF.

The rearrangement uses TRBV28 and TRBJ2-7; TRBD1 is a possible D gene (6 bases). Germline loops: CDR1 MDHEN, CDR2 SYDVKM. The CDR3 is 16 amino acids. V was clipped by 6 bases and J by 1 base, with 19 bases between them. CDR3 loop: CASSPYRVSGSYEQYF. The CDR3 nucleotides read TGTGCCAGCAGCCCCTACAGGGTATCTGGATCCTACGAGCAGTACTTC.

The chain uses TRBV28 and TRBJ1-1; possible D gene TRBD1, 5 bases. This CDR3 has 16 residues. Looked up from germline, CDR1 is MDHEN and CDR2 is SYDVKM. V lost 5 bases and J lost 1, with 17 bases in between. The CDR3 is CASSPNWGRGNTEAFF. Here the CDR3 DNA reads TGTGCCAGCAGTCCCAATTGGGGCCGGGGGAACACTGAAGCTTTCTTT.

The chain links TRBV10-1 to TRBJ1-5; no clear D. This CDR3 has 13 amino acids. V lost 2 bases, J lost 4 bases, and 6 bases lay in between. Per germline, CDR1 WNHNN and CDR2 SYGVQD (reference sequence). The CDR3 region has the DNA TGCGCCAGCAGTGAGATTGGAAATCAGCCCCAGCATTTT. Translation: CASSEIGNQPQHF.

The J gene is TRBJ2-1, the V gene TRBV13; D not resolved. This CDR3 is built from 12 residues. Between the trimmed V and J ends, which lost 2 bases and 6 bases, there was a span of 5 bases. CDR1 is PRHDT and CDR2 is FYEKMQ in the germline V gene (reference sequence). DNA for the CDR3: TGTGCCAGCAGCTTATCGGGCAATGAGCAGTTCTTC. This codes for CASSLSGNEQFF.

The V and J genes are TRBV2 and TRBJ1-5, with D unresolved. Trimming cost V 8 bases and J 0 bases, with 11 bases left between them. The CDR3 length is 14 residues. CDR1 and CDR2 from the germline V gene are SNHLY and FYNNEI. The chain's CDR3 is CASCRLNSNQPQHF. DNA of the CDR3: TGTGCCAGCTGTCGACTGAATAGCAATCAGCCCCAGCATTTT. Full variable domain (rest looked up from reference TRBV2 and TRBJ1-5): EPEVTQTPSHQVTQMGQEVILRCVPISNHLYFYWYRQILGQKVEFLVSFYNNEISEKSEIFDDQFSVERPDGSNFTLKIRSTKLEDSAMYFCASCRLNSNQPQHFGDGTRLSIL.

J is TRBJ2-5 and V is TRBV3-1 (or the pseudogene TRBV3-2); 11 nucleotides line up with TRBD2. V was pared by 4 bases and J by 2 bases, with 0 bases of the junction left unmatched. Germline CDR1 reads LGHDT; CDR2 reads YNNKEL (reference sequence). The CDR3 sequence is 14 residues long. CDR3 region: CASSLAGGQETQYF. CDR3 nucleotide sequence: TGTGCCAGCAGCCTAGCGGGGGGGCAAGAGACCCAGTACTTC.

This rearrangement joins TRBV30 to TRBJ1-2; TRBD1 aligns across 7 bases. The CDR3 is made up of 12 amino acids. Germline trimming cut 1 base from V and 8 bases from J; bases unmatched to any gene: 4. CDR1 is GTSNPN and CDR2 is SVGIG in the germline V gene (reference sequence). This CDR3 is CAWSGRGPGYTF. Written as DNA, the CDR3 is TGTGCCTGGAGTGGGAGGGGGCCCGGCTACACCTTC.

The rearrangement joins TRBV7-9 to TRBJ1-3; D remains unclear. CDR1 and CDR2 from the germline V gene are SEHNR and FQNEAQ (reference sequence). The CDR3 runs to 13 residues. The V end lost 3 bases, the J end lost 3 bases, and 6 bases lay between the germline ends. CDR3 nucleotides: TGTGCCAGCAGCTTCGGGGTTGGAAACACCATATATTTT. Encoded protein: CASSFGVGNTIYF.

J is TRBJ2-5 and V is TRBV7-7, with TRBD2 matching 10 bases. The J segment lost 4 bases and the V segment lost 4 bases, leaving 6 bases of the junction unmatched. CDR1 SSHAT and CDR2 FNYEAQ come from the germline V gene (reference sequence). This CDR3 region has 15 residues. Written as DNA, the CDR3 is TGTGCCAGCAGCTCCAGCGGGGGGGCCGTAGAGACCCAGTACTTC. Translating gives CASSSSGGAVETQYF.

This chain joins TRBV6-5 and TRBJ2-2, with a weak D call TRBD1 (6 bases). Germline CDR1 MNHEY, CDR2 SVGAGI. The V end was cut by 8 bases, the J end by 4 bases, with 11 bases between. The CDR3 runs to 13 residues. CDR3 DNA: TGTGCCAGCTATCAGGGGACCACCGGGGAGCTGTTTTTT. It translates to CASYQGTTGELFF.

The table lists this clone with a count of one. The genes are TRBV7-6 and TRBJ1-2; D may be TRBD1 (5 bases). The CDR3 spans 13 residues. Trimming removed 5 bases at V and 9 bases at J, with 16 bases between. Germline V CDR1 and CDR2: SGHVS, FNYEAQ. The CDR3 bases are TGTGCCAGCAGCCGCGACGGGGCGAAGAGCTACACCTTC. Its protein product is CASSRDGAKSYTF.

V usage is TRBV4-1 and J usage is TRBJ2-3; 9 positions agree with TRBD2. The CDR3 is 17 amino acids. CDR1 is MGHRA, CDR2 YSYEKL, per germline. Trimming took 3 bases from V and 8 from J; bases not matched to a gene: 15. CDR3 DNA: TGCGCCAGCAGCCAGGAGGCCGGCGGGGGGGCCCAGTTTACGCAGTATTTT. Encoded protein: CASSQEAGGGAQFTQYF.

The rearrangement joins TRBV6-6 to TRBJ2-5; 11 bases are shared with TRBD1. Germline V gene sequence: CDR1 MNHNY, CDR2 SVGAGI (reference sequence). Trimming cost V 4 bases and J 4 bases; bases outside gene matches: 5. The CDR3 sequence is 15 residues long. The CDR3 loop is CASSSADRGRETQYF. As DNA, the CDR3 is TGTGCCAGCAGTTCCGCGGACAGGGGGCGAGAGACCCAGTACTTC.

The chain employs TRBV5-1 and TRBJ2-6, with 8 bases identical to TRBD1. J was trimmed by 2 bases and V by 4 bases; bases with no gene match: 11. The CDR3 extends over 18 amino acids. Germline CDR1 reads SGHRS; CDR2 reads YFSETQ. This CDR3 is CASSVRGPVVTGANVLTF. In DNA, the CDR3 is TGCGCCAGCAGCGTCAGGGGGCCAGTAGTGACTGGGGCCAACGTCCTGACTTTC.

This clone came up once. The genes are TRBV30 and TRBJ1-3; 8 bases are a match to TRBD1. The CDR3 has 16 residues. The germline V gene has CDR1 GTSNPN and CDR2 SVGIG (reference sequence). Losses at the gene ends were 3 bases for V and 0 bases for J; bases not matched to a gene: 7. The CDR3 bases are TGTGCCTGGAGGAGGAGACAGGGGATCTCTGGAAACACCATATATTTT. Protein: CAWRRRQGISGNTIYF.

V usage is TRBV3-1 (or the pseudogene TRBV3-2) and J usage is TRBJ2-3, with 9 bases that match TRBD2. The CDR3 has 17 amino acids. Per germline, CDR1 LGHDT and CDR2 YNNKEL (reference sequence). V shed 1 base, J shed 1 base, and the junction held 6 bases outside the gene matches. In DNA form, the CDR3 reads TGTGCCAGCAGCCAAGGTGGAGCGGGGGGTCGCACAGATACGCAGTATTTT. It yields the protein CASSQGGAGGRTDTQYF.

The chain joins TRBV5-1 to TRBJ2-7, with D perhaps being TRBD1 or TRBD2 (6 bases each). Trimming took off 3 bases at V and 2 bases at J, with 12 bases between the two ends. There are 14 residues in the CDR3. CDR1 is SGHRS, CDR2 YFSETQ, per germline. CDR3 region: CASSSGDNPYEQYF. The CDR3 DNA reads as TGCGCCAGCAGCTCGGGGGACAACCCCTACGAGCAGTACTTC.

The chain joins TRBV19 to TRBJ2-3; 12 nucleotides line up with TRBD2. Looked up from germline, CDR1 is LNHDA and CDR2 is SQIVND (reference sequence). CDR3 length equals 18 residues. V shed 0 bases and J 3 bases; nucleotides not matched to a gene: 7. The CDR3 region is CASSIDGFLAGGTDTQYF. The CDR3 nucleotides are TGTGCCAGTAGTATAGATGGTTTCCTAGCGGGGGGGACAGATACGCAGTATTTT.